A selection of T cell receptor beta chains follows, all from one sample in a study of cytomegalovirus exposure and HLA in healthy donors. Profiling relied on immunoSEQ multiplex PCR, and the TCRdb table lists in-frame clones only, not all of them. Of 95,000 to 150,000 clones in the sample, around three quarters were seen once. Specimen: PBMCs. The source of these receptors is a woman in her forties or fifties in good health and CMV-seronegative. Each CDR3 is given with its conserved first and last residue. D genes are given only for firm matches. Clone size, where shown, is once, few, many, or a class for clones that have expanded.

j_call | v_call | d_call | clone_size | cdr3_aa | cdr3_nt
TRBJ2-3 | TRBV6-1 | TRBD2 | once | CASSEAAGGPDTQYF | TGTGCCAGCAGTGAAGCGGCGGGAGGGCCAGATACGCAGTATTTT
TRBJ2-1 | TRBV7-2 | - | - | CASSLVARDNEQFF | TGTGCCAGCAGCTTAGTCGCCAGGGACAATGAGCAGTTCTTC
TRBJ2-5 | TRBV7-7 | - | - | CASSLDRELGETQYF | TGTGCCAGCAGCCTAGACCGGGAGCTAGGGGAGACCCAGTACTTC
TRBJ2-3 | TRBV11-3 | - | - | CASSQRGGPDTQYF | TGTGCCAGCAGTCAGAGGGGGGGACCAGATACGCAGTATTTT
TRBJ1-2 | TRBV19 | TRBD1 | - | CASSMGQYDGYTF | TGTGCCAGTAGTATGGGACAGTACGACGGCTACACCTTC
TRBJ1-1 | TRBV5-1 | - | - | CASSVPDAGGAFF | TGCGCCAGCAGCGTCCCGGACGCTGGAGGGGCTTTCTTT
TRBJ1-4 | TRBV28 | - | few | CATRLPNEKLFF | TGTGCCACCAGACTCCCTAATGAAAAACTGTTTTTT
TRBJ2-1 | TRBV27 | - | - | CASSFPSGEQFF | TGTGCCAGCAGTTTTCCTAGTGGGGAGCAGTTCTTC
TRBJ1-1 | TRBV30 | - | once | CAWRVSESTEAFF | TGTGCCTGGAGGGTCTCGGAGTCTACTGAAGCTTTCTTT
TRBJ2-3 | TRBV7-3 | - | - | CASSVGRASTDTQYF | TGTGCCAGCTCCGTCGGGCGGGCGAGCACAGATACGCAGTATTTT
TRBJ1-1 | TRBV27 | - | - | CASSLSTVAEAFF | TGTGCCAGCAGTTTATCGACAGTCGCTGAAGCTTTCTTT
TRBJ1-1 | TRBV11-1 | - | once | CASSFGVRNTEAFF | TGTGCCAGCAGCTTCGGGGTAAGGAACACTGAAGCTTTCTTT
TRBJ2-7 | TRBV5-6 | - | - | CASSLLTGSVYEQYF | TGTGCCAGCAGTTTGCTTACGGGGTCCGTCTACGAGCAGTACTTC